This is a list of T cell receptor beta chains from one sample in a study of CD8+ T cells in alopecia areata. The protocol was immunoSEQ multiplex PCR, while the TCRdb copy is restricted to in-frame clones and leaves out a portion. This table has around 100,000 clones, 55% appearing once. The sample consisted of CD4+ T cells sorted from blood. The receptors come from a human donor in good health. CDR3s include the opening cysteine and the closing phenylalanine or tryptophan. A D gene is named only where the DNA matches it firmly. Size is omitted from some rows. Given values are once, few, many or a class for expanded clones.

CDR3 length | clone size | J gene | D gene | V gene | CDR3 DNA | CDR3 protein
12 | . | TRBJ1-2 | . | TRBV29-1 | TGCAGCGTTGAAGTTCCGCTTGGTGGCTACACCTTC | CSVEVPLGGYTF
16 | . | TRBJ2-5 | TRBD2 | TRBV2 | TGTGCCAGCCGACCAGCGGGGGGGAGGCACCAAGAGACCCAGTACTTC | CASRPAGGRHQETQYF
18 | . | TRBJ1-5 | . | TRBV4-1 | TGCGCCAGCAGCCAAGAAAGATCGGGAACGGAGGGCAATCAGCCCCAGCATTTT | CASSQERSGTEGNQPQHF
16 | . | TRBJ2-7 | . | TRBV7-9 | TGTGCCAGCAGCTTAGATGGCAGCCGCTACTCTGGCGAGCAGTACTTC | CASSLDGSRYSGEQYF
13 | . | TRBJ1-6 | . | TRBV6-5 | TGTGCCAGCGGTTATGGCTATAATTCACCCCTCCACTTT | CASGYGYNSPLHF
13 | . | TRBJ2-7 | . | TRBV6-6 | TGTGCCAGCAGTTACGCGACAGCCTACGAGCAGTACTTC | CASSYATAYEQYF
13 | . | TRBJ1-2 | . | TRBV10-1 | TGCGCCAGCAGTGAGACAGGCACCTATGGCTACACCTTC | CASSETGTYGYTF
11 | . | TRBJ1-3 | . | TRBV29-1 | TGCAGCGTCGGTGTTGGAAACACCATATATTTT | CSVGVGNTIYF
13 | many | TRBJ1-2 | TRBD1 | TRBV7-9 | TGTGCCAGCAGCACGGGACAGGGCTATGGCTACACCTTC | CASSTGQGYGYTF
13 | . | TRBJ1-2 | TRBD1 | TRBV30 | TGTGCCTGGGAAGACAGGGGAAGGAATGGCTACACCTTC | CAWEDRGRNGYTF
16 | few | TRBJ2-3 | . | TRBV5-6 | TGTGCCAGCAGCTTTCAACGTGGGGTTCTGGGAGATACGCAGTATTTT | CASSFQRGVLGDTQYF
13 | . | TRBJ1-5 | . | TRBV30 | TGTGCCTGGAGCTACAGGGGCAATCAGCCCCAGCATTTT | CAWSYRGNQPQHF
12 | once | TRBJ2-7 | . | TRBV2 | TGTGCCAGCAGTCTTAGCACCTACGAGCAGTACTTC | CASSLSTYEQYF
15 | many | TRBJ2-7 | . | TRBV28 | TGTGCCAGCAGTTTAGGAGGGGACAAATCCTACGAGCAGTACTTC | CASSLGGDKSYEQYF
12 | . | TRBJ2-1 | . | TRBV30 | TGTGCCTGGAGTTCGGCGGGGGCAGAGCAGTTCTTC | CAWSSAGAEQFF
18 | . | TRBJ2-6 | . | TRBV2 | TGTGCCAGCACCAGACAGTCGGCCCTTAACTCTGGGGCCAACGTCCTGACTTTC | CASTRQSALNSGANVLTF
11 | . | TRBJ1-2 | . | TRBV29-1 | TGCAGCGTTGCTAGCAACTATGGCTACACCTTC | CSVASNYGYTF
16 | . | TRBJ2-5 | TRBD1 | TRBV5-4 | TGTGCCAGCAGCTTCCCTCAGGGACAGGGGCAAGAGACCCAGTACTTC | CASSFPQGQGQETQYF
11 | . | TRBJ1-5 | . | TRBV29-1 | TGCAGCGTAAAGTGGTGGAAGCCCCAGCATTTT | CSVKWWKPQHF
13 | . | TRBJ2-1 | . | TRBV5-1 | TGCGCCAGCAGCTTGCAGGAAACCCCTGAGCAGTTCTTC | CASSLQETPEQFF
13 | . | TRBJ2-7 | . | TRBV6-1 | TGTGCCAGCAGGGGGGCGAGCTCCTACGAGCAGTACTTC | CASRGASSYEQYF
12 | medium-sized | TRBJ2-1 | . | TRBV11-2 | TGTGCCAGCAGCTCCCGATACAATGAGCAGTTCTTC | CASSSRYNEQFF
13 | few | TRBJ1-5 | . | TRBV29-1 | TGCAGCGCCGGGGGCGGGGTAGGGCAGCCCCAGCATTTT | CSAGGGVGQPQHF
15 | few | TRBJ1-6 | . | TRBV9 | TGTGCCAGCAGCGTAGACCCAGGGACATATCCACCCCTCCACTTT | CASSVDPGTYPPLHF